A selection of T cell receptor beta chains follows, all from one sample in a study of T-cell reconstitution after alpha-beta-depleted transplantation in children. Using its own MiXCR run on the PCR reads, TCRdb lists one record per CDR3 protein. The sample gives under 450,000 distinct CDR3 sequences, about an eighth of which show up once; approximately 4.2% is in the top ten. The specimen comprised PBMCs, sampled from the stem cell graft. The receptors stem from a human donor who donated a stem cell graft to a child with Fanconi anemia. The CDR3 runs from the conserved cysteine through the conserved F or W. The order of the fields is J gene, CDR3 length, V gene, clone size, D gene, CDR3 protein, CDR3 DNA. A D gene is named only where the DNA matches it firmly. A clone size is listed for some rows: how often the clone was seen (once, few, many), or a class if it is expanded.

J gene: TRBJ1-1
CDR3 length: 14
V gene: TRBV5-1
clone size: many
D gene: -
CDR3 protein: CASSLSGGDTEAFF
CDR3 DNA: TGCGCCAGCAGCTTGAGCGGGGGCGACACTGAAGCTTTCTTT

J gene: TRBJ1-5
CDR3 length: 13
V gene: TRBV6-1
clone size: few
D gene: TRBD1
CDR3 protein: CASMDRPTRPQHF
CDR3 DNA: TGTGCCAGCATGGACAGGCCAACACGGCCCCAGCATTTT

J gene: TRBJ2-1
CDR3 length: 14
V gene: TRBV28
clone size: -
D gene: -
CDR3 protein: CASSSFGPFNEQFF
CDR3 DNA: TGTGCCAGCAGTTCGTTCGGCCCCTTCAATGAGCAGTTCTTC

J gene: TRBJ1-1
CDR3 length: 16
V gene: TRBV2
clone size: few
D gene: -
CDR3 protein: CASSSGPSYMNTEAFF
CDR3 DNA: TGTGCCAGCAGTTCCGGGCCCTCTTACATGAACACTGAAGCTTTCTTT

J gene: TRBJ1-4
CDR3 length: 15
V gene: TRBV9
clone size: few
D gene: -
CDR3 protein: CASSKGASTNEKLFF
CDR3 DNA: TGTGCCAGCAGTAAAGGGGCATCAACTAATGAAAAACTGTTTTTT

J gene: TRBJ1-1
CDR3 length: 14
V gene: TRBV12-3/TRBV12-4
clone size: many
D gene: -
CDR3 protein: CASSLTAGLTEAFF
CDR3 DNA: TGTGCCAGCAGTTTAACGGCAGGGCTGACTGAAGCTTTCTTT

J gene: TRBJ1-6
CDR3 length: 13
V gene: TRBV2
clone size: -
D gene: TRBD1
CDR3 protein: CASSRDSVLSLHF
CDR3 DNA: TGTGCCAGCAGTCGGGACAGCGTATTGTCCCTCCACTTT

J gene: TRBJ1-1
CDR3 length: 13
V gene: TRBV20-1
clone size: many
D gene: -
CDR3 protein: CSARDPKNTEAFF
CDR3 DNA: TGCAGTGCTAGAGACCCTAAAAACACTGAAGCTTTCTTT

J gene: TRBJ1-1
CDR3 length: 14
V gene: TRBV4-3
clone size: -
D gene: -
CDR3 protein: CASSQGSGAELAFF
CDR3 DNA: TGCGCCAGCAGCCAGGGGTCGGGAGCTGAATTGGCTTTCTTT

J gene: TRBJ1-1
CDR3 length: 15
V gene: TRBV5-1
clone size: -
D gene: -
CDR3 protein: CASSLGRVGNTEAFF
CDR3 DNA: TGCGCCAGCAGCTTGGGTAGGGTCGGTAACACTGAAGCTTTCTTT

J gene: TRBJ1-6
CDR3 length: 14
V gene: TRBV6-1
clone size: many
D gene: -
CDR3 protein: CASSEGQFNSPLHF
CDR3 DNA: TGTGCCAGCAGTGAAGGCCAGTTCAATTCACCCCTCCACTTT

J gene: TRBJ2-1
CDR3 length: 16
V gene: TRBV4-2
clone size: many
D gene: TRBD2
CDR3 protein: CASSALAGGPRDEQFF
CDR3 DNA: TGTGCCAGCAGTGCCCTAGCGGGGGGGCCTAGAGATGAGCAGTTCTTC

J gene: TRBJ2-7
CDR3 length: 14
V gene: TRBV27
clone size: few
D gene: TRBD1
CDR3 protein: CASSLSQGALEQYF
CDR3 DNA: TGTGCCAGCAGTTTATCCCAGGGGGCCCTCGAGCAGTACTTC

J gene: TRBJ2-1
CDR3 length: 16
V gene: TRBV27
clone size: many
D gene: -
CDR3 protein: CASSLYGMRDWNEQFF
CDR3 DNA: TGTGCCAGCAGTTTATATGGTATGCGCGATTGGAATGAGCAGTTCTTC

J gene: TRBJ2-2
CDR3 length: 17
V gene: TRBV10-3
clone size: many
D gene: -
CDR3 protein: CAISEVVGAGRTGELFF
CDR3 DNA: TGTGCCATCAGTGAAGTAGTCGGGGCGGGGCGCACCGGGGAGCTGTTTTTT

J gene: TRBJ1-1
CDR3 length: 15
V gene: TRBV20-1
clone size: -
D gene: -
CDR3 protein: CSANPGRGTQFGAFF
CDR3 DNA: TGCAGTGCTAATCCGGGTCGGGGGACACAGTTCGGAGCTTTCTTT

J gene: TRBJ2-2
CDR3 length: 13
V gene: TRBV27
clone size: many
D gene: -
CDR3 protein: CASSLSLGGELFF
CDR3 DNA: TGTGCCAGCAGTTTATCGTTGGGCGGGGAGCTGTTTTTT

J gene: TRBJ2-5
CDR3 length: 15
V gene: TRBV4-3
clone size: -
D gene: -
CDR3 protein: CASSQDFAGEETQYF
CDR3 DNA: TGCGCCAGCAGCCAAGATTTCGCCGGGGAAGAGACCCAGTACTTC

J gene: TRBJ2-1
CDR3 length: 12
V gene: TRBV30
clone size: -
D gene: -
CDR3 protein: CAWAAFRNEQFF
CDR3 DNA: TGTGCCTGGGCTGCCTTCCGCAATGAGCAGTTCTTC

J gene: TRBJ2-1
CDR3 length: 16
V gene: TRBV7-9
clone size: -
D gene: TRBD2
CDR3 protein: CASSFFSGGSYNEQFF
CDR3 DNA: TGTGCCAGCAGTTTTTTTAGCGGGGGGTCCTACAATGAGCAGTTCTTC

J gene: TRBJ2-7
CDR3 length: 12
V gene: TRBV30
clone size: few
D gene: -
CDR3 protein: CAWSYGAGEQYF
CDR3 DNA: TGTGCCTGGAGTTATGGGGCGGGCGAGCAGTACTTC

J gene: TRBJ2-1
CDR3 length: 15
V gene: TRBV9
clone size: -
D gene: TRBD2
CDR3 protein: CASSPRLAGVNEQFF
CDR3 DNA: TGTGCCAGCAGCCCCCGACTAGCGGGGGTTAATGAGCAGTTCTTC

J gene: TRBJ2-2
CDR3 length: 19
V gene: TRBV3-1
clone size: -
D gene: -
CDR3 protein: CASSPQGSAQDWYTGELFF
CDR3 DNA: TGTGCCAGCAGCCCGCAAGGGTCGGCGCAGGACTGGTACACCGGGGAGCTGTTTTTT

J gene: TRBJ1-2
CDR3 length: 15
V gene: TRBV6-5
clone size: many
D gene: -
CDR3 protein: CASTPGGRSNYGYTF
CDR3 DNA: TGTGCCAGCACCCCAGGAGGTCGGTCTAACTATGGCTACACCTTC

J gene: TRBJ1-1
CDR3 length: 14
V gene: TRBV20-1
clone size: few
D gene: -
CDR3 protein: CSAGTTGTITEAFF
CDR3 DNA: TGCAGTGCTGGCACCACCGGGACTATAACTGAAGCTTTCTTT

J gene: TRBJ2-5
CDR3 length: 14
V gene: TRBV10-3
clone size: few
D gene: -
CDR3 protein: CAISESLALETQYF
CDR3 DNA: TGTGCCATCAGTGAGTCCCTAGCGTTGGAGACCCAGTACTTC

J gene: TRBJ1-1
CDR3 length: 15
V gene: TRBV29-1
clone size: -
D gene: TRBD1
CDR3 protein: CSVVAGGGFGTEAFF
CDR3 DNA: TGCAGCGTTGTAGCAGGGGGCGGGTTCGGTACTGAAGCTTTCTTT

J gene: TRBJ2-4
CDR3 length: 13
V gene: TRBV5-1
clone size: -
D gene: -
CDR3 protein: CASSPGHKNIQYF
CDR3 DNA: TGCGCCAGCAGCCCGGGACACAAAAACATTCAGTACTTC

J gene: TRBJ1-1
CDR3 length: 11
V gene: TRBV20-1
clone size: few
D gene: -
CDR3 protein: CSADSDTEAFF
CDR3 DNA: TGCAGTGCTGATTCAGACACTGAAGCTTTCTTT